The 27 T cell receptor beta chains below were found in one sample sequenced in a study of human T cells and chemical hapten exposure. Time point here: pre-sensitization, week 0. As for treatment: therapeutic diphenylcyclopropenone sensitization with weekly scalp DPC. One entry per CDR3 protein results from TCRdb running MiXCR on the RACE reads. This sample yields approximately 100,000 distinct CDR3 sequences, of which more than 10% are seen a single time; 1.6% belongs to the top ten. Sequencing used whole blood, obtained in connection with sensitization to the hapten diphenylcyclopropenone (DPC). The receptors stem from a woman aged 45-59 years with alopecia areata. Some clones in this sample may be carry-over from other donors' samples.

This clonotype has ten or more counts. The rearrangement joins TRBV5-4 to TRBJ2-3; D is ambiguous. The V end was cut by 0 bases, the J end by 3 bases, with 11 bases between. Germline V gene data show CDR1 as SGHNT and CDR2 as YYREEE (reference sequence). The CDR3 spans 15 residues. CDR3 nucleotides: TGTGCCAGCAGCTTGGATCAGCGAAGTACAGATACGCAGTATTTT. It is translated as CASSLDQRSTDTQYF.

The sample holds a few counts of this clonotype. The chain couples TRBV11-2 to TRBJ2-3, with 9 bases fitting TRBD2. The length of the CDR3 is 12 residues. In germline, CDR1 is SGHAT, CDR2 FQNNGV. The junction had 1 base not matched to a gene; V was cut back by 3 bases and J by 9 bases. The CDR3 DNA follows: TGTGCCAGCAGCTTTAGCGGGAGCACGCAGTATTTT. As protein: CASSFSGSTQYF.

The V and J genes are TRBV27 and TRBJ2-3; no reliable D call. The CDR3 totals 15 residues. V was trimmed by 0 bases and J by 0 bases, leaving 7 bases between them. Per germline, CDR1 MNHEY and CDR2 SMNVEV (reference sequence). The CDR3, as DNA: TGTGCCAGCAGTTTATCGGAACCAAGCACAGATACGCAGTATTTT. Encoded protein: CASSLSEPSTDTQYF.

The V and J genes are TRBV5-3 and TRBJ1-1; D is possibly TRBD1 (5 bases). TRBV5-3 is given ORF status, its function remaining uncertain. V was clipped by 4 bases and J by 0 bases, with 22 bases between them. The CDR3 has 18 residues. The CDR3 sequence is CARSDGGVRADMNTEAFF. As DNA, the CDR3 is TGTGCCAGAAGCGATGGAGGTGTCAGGGCAGACATGAACACTGAAGCTTTCTTT.

This clonotype has just a few counts. This chain joins TRBV28 and TRBJ2-5; D is unresolved. CDR3 length equals 13 residues. Trimming took off 6 bases at V and 2 bases at J, with 10 bases between the two ends. Germline-derived CDR1 and CDR2 are MDHEN and SYDVKM. The CDR3 coding sequence is TGTGCCAGCAGCACGGAACAGCAAGAGACCCAGTACTTC. Its translation: CASSTEQQETQYF. Supplemented by reference TRBV28 and TRBJ2-5, the full variable domain reads DVKVTQSSRYLVKRTGEKVFLECVQDMDHENMFWYRQDPGLGLRLIYFSYDVKMKEKGDIPEGYSVSREKKERFSLILESASTNQTSMYLCASSTEQQETQYFGPGTRLLVL.

The CDR3 here is CASSPPDRDNGYTF. CDR3 nucleotides: TGTGCCAGCTCACCACCGGACAGGGATAATGGCTACACCTTC. The chain uses TRBV18 and TRBJ1-2, with 8 bases that match TRBD1. The germline CDR1 and CDR2 sequences are KGHSH and LQKENI. V was pared by 0 bases and J by 6 bases, with 3 bases of the junction left unmatched. CDR3 length: 14 residues.

This clonotype was seen more than once but under ten times. The chain links TRBV6-5 to TRBJ2-3, with a tentative D call TRBD2 (6 bases). This CDR3 spans 13 amino acids. The V gene's germline CDR1 is MNHEY and CDR2 SVGAGI. V lost 6 bases and J 1 base, leaving 8 bases between the germline ends. CDR3 DNA sequence: TGTGCCAGCAGCCTAGCGCGCACAGATACGCAGTATTTT. This translates into CASSLARTDTQYF.

In this sample, this clonotype turned up many times. J is TRBJ2-3 and V is TRBV7-2; D is undetermined. This CDR3 is 12 amino acids long. The V end was cut by 3 bases, the J end by 6 bases, with 7 bases between. Germline CDR1 is SGHTA and CDR2 is FQGNSA. CDR3 DNA sequence: TGTGCCAGCAGCTTTTTCGGGGATACGCAGTATTTT. Translated, it gives CASSFFGDTQYF.

The genes are TRBV20-1 and TRBJ2-3, with D tentatively TRBD2 (7 bases). This CDR3 has 14 amino acids. Trimming left V 4 bases short and J 1 base short, with 12 bases between. Germline CDR1 and CDR2: DFQATT and SNEGSKA (reference sequence). The CDR3: CSAKEGGGTDTQYF. The CDR3 DNA reads TGCAGTGCTAAGGAGGGGGGGGGCACAGATACGCAGTATTTT.

This clonotype occurred many times. This chain uses TRBV28 with TRBJ1-6; 7 bases agree with TRBD1. V gave up 5 bases and J gave up 7 bases; unmatched junction bases: 8. The CDR3 is made up of 15 amino acids. Germline values: CDR1 MDHEN, CDR2 SYDVKM. CDR3: CASSPGQDKNSPLHF. The CDR3 bases are TGTGCCAGCAGTCCCGGACAGGATAAAAATTCACCCCTCCACTTT.

This clonotype was detected a few times. The chain recombines TRBV28 with TRBJ1-1; D unresolved. Germline V gene data show CDR1 as MDHEN and CDR2 as SYDVKM. The CDR3 spans 13 residues. Deletions cut 7 bases from V and 0 bases from J, with 9 bases between. CDR3 DNA: TGTGCCAGCAACCCCCCGGTGAACACTGAAGCTTTCTTT. The encoded protein is CASNPPVNTEAFF.

The chain is built from TRBV28 and TRBJ1-5; a weak D match, TRBD1 (5 bases). This CDR3 spans 13 amino acids. Germline CDR1 MDHEN, CDR2 SYDVKM. V was trimmed by 7 bases and J by 6 bases, leaving 13 bases between them. CDR3 residues: CASITTGGQPQHF. CDR3 DNA: TGTGCCAGCATCACCACCGGGGGTCAGCCCCAGCATTTT.

The chain recombines TRBV28 with TRBJ2-5; tentative D call: TRBD1 (5 bases). The V gene lost 8 bases and the J gene lost 4 bases, with 11 bases spanning the gap. CDR1 and CDR2 (germline): MDHEN, SYDVKM. The CDR3 has 12 residues. CDR3 DNA: TGTGCCAGCCGTGCGACAGTAGAGACCCAGTACTTC. Translated, it gives CASRATVETQYF.

The chain combines TRBV7-9 with TRBJ2-1, with D perhaps given as TRBD1 or TRBD2 (5 bases each). The CDR3 totals 15 residues. Germline CDR1 is SEHNR and CDR2 is FQNEAQ (reference sequence). V lost 5 bases and J lost 6, with 17 bases in between. The CDR3 is CASSPRGPTGNEQFF. The CDR3 DNA follows: TGTGCCAGCAGCCCCCGGGGACCGACCGGCAATGAGCAGTTCTTC. Supplemented by reference TRBV7-9 and TRBJ2-1, the full variable domain reads DTGVSQNPRHKITKRGQNVTFRCDPISEHNRLYWYRQTLGQGPEFLTYFQNEAQLEKSRLLSDRFSAERPKGSFSTLEIQRTEQGDSAMYLCASSPRGPTGNEQFFGPGTRLTVL.

This clonotype was seen only a few times. CDR3 coding DNA: TGCAGTGCTAGTATTTCAGGGTTTGCAGAGACCCAGTACTTC. This gives the protein CSASISGFAETQYF. This chain joins TRBV20-1 and TRBJ2-5; the D gene is possibly TRBD1 (5 bases). The ends were cut back, 3 bases at V and 4 bases at J, with 15 bases in the middle. The CDR3 length is 14 residues. Germline loops: CDR1 DFQATT, CDR2 SNEGSKA (reference sequence).

This clonotype was counted a few times. The V gene is TRBV24-1, the J gene TRBJ2-6, with 8 nucleotides matching TRBD1. The CDR3 totals 17 residues. Trimming at V came to 6 bases and at J to 5 bases, leaving 11 bases not matched to a gene. In germline, CDR1 is KGHDR, CDR2 SFDVKD. The CDR3 region has the DNA TGTGCCACCAGTCCAAGGGCAGGGGGCGGTCGGGCCAACGTCCTGACTTTC. Protein product: CATSPRAGGGRANVLTF.

V is TRBV7-9 and J is TRBJ2-6, with a tentative D call TRBD1 (5 bases). This CDR3 has 17 amino acids. Germline CDR1 is SEHNR and CDR2 is FQNEAQ (reference sequence). Trimming cost V 7 bases and J 0 bases, with 16 bases left between them. The CDR3, as DNA: TGTGCCAGCACCGAGACCCTACAGGACTCTGGGGCCAACGTCCTGACTTTC. Protein product: CASTETLQDSGANVLTF.

The V and J genes are TRBV6-6 and TRBJ1-2; D is perhaps TRBD1 (5 bases). Germline V gene lookup returns CDR1 MNHNY and CDR2 SVGAGI (reference sequence). The CDR3 loop spans 19 amino acids. V was clipped by 4 bases and J by 0 bases, with 24 bases between them. Here the CDR3 DNA reads TGTGCCAGCAGTTTTTTTAACCCCGGGGCGACAGATACTAACTATGGCTACACCTTC. Its translation: CASSFFNPGATDTNYGYTF.

This clonotype showed up many times. V gene TRBV11-2 combines with J gene TRBJ2-1; D is perhaps TRBD1 or TRBD2 (5 bases each). The CDR3 covers 15 residues. Looked up from germline, CDR1 is SGHAT and CDR2 is FQNNGV. The V end lost 0 bases, the J end lost 0 bases, and 6 bases lay between the germline ends. CDR3 coding DNA: TGTGCCAGCAGCTTAGAAGGGACCTCCTACAATGAGCAGTTCTTC. It encodes CASSLEGTSYNEQFF.

The CDR3 DNA is TGCGCCAGCAGCCAAGTTCCTACAGGGGGCTCCTACGAGCAGTACTTC. Encoded protein: CASSQVPTGGSYEQYF. V is TRBV4-1 and J is TRBJ2-7, with 8 bases fitting TRBD1. V lost 1 base to trimming and J lost 0 bases; unmatched junction nucleotides: 5. This CDR3 spans 16 amino acids. The germline V gene encodes CDR1 MGHRA and CDR2 YSYEKL.

In this sample, this clonotype turned up a few times. This CDR3 reads CASSLSFGTGYNEQFF. As DNA, the CDR3 is TGTGCCAGCAGCCTTTCCTTCGGGACAGGTTACAATGAGCAGTTCTTC. V gene TRBV7-9 combines with J gene TRBJ2-1, with 8 nucleotides matching TRBD1. The CDR3 sequence is 16 residues long. V was clipped by 5 bases and J by 4 bases; unmatched bases: 10. Germline CDR1 is SEHNR and CDR2 is FQNEAQ (reference sequence). The full variable domain, completed using reference TRBV7-9 and TRBJ2-1, is DTGVSQNPRHKITKRGQNVTFRCDPISEHNRLYWYRQTLGQGPEFLTYFQNEAQLEKSRLLSDRFSAERPKGSFSTLEIQRTEQGDSAMYLCASSLSFGTGYNEQFFGPGTRLTVL.

This clonotype was seen only a few times. The genes are TRBV7-9 and TRBJ1-2, with D hard to call. The germline V gene has CDR1 SEHNR and CDR2 FQNEAQ (reference sequence). V shed 2 bases and J shed 4 bases, with 11 bases lying between them. The CDR3 loop spans 14 amino acids. This CDR3 is CASSLSQEGYGYTF. In nucleotides, the CDR3 is TGTGCCAGCAGCTTAAGTCAGGAGGGCTATGGCTACACCTTC.

The CDR3, as DNA: TGTGCCACCACCGACGTGACAGTTAACACTGAAGCTTTCTTT. This codes for CATTDVTVNTEAFF. The rearrangement links TRBV6-2 or TRBV6-3 to TRBJ1-1; D might be TRBD1 (5 bases). Trimming cost V 10 bases and J 2 bases, with 17 bases left between them. Germline V gene lookup returns CDR1 MNHEY and CDR2 SVGEGT. The CDR3 has 14 residues.

This chain connects TRBV7-8 to TRBJ2-1; TRBD1 is a possible D gene (6 bases). Trimming shortened V by 2 bases and J by 2 bases, and 7 bases separated the two germline ends. Per the germline V gene, CDR1 is SGHVS and CDR2 is FQNEAQ. CDR3 length equals 14 residues. CDR3 in amino acids: CASSLQGPYNEQFF. As DNA, the CDR3 is TGTGCCAGCAGCTTACAGGGGCCCTACAATGAGCAGTTCTTC.

This clonotype turned up a few times. The rearrangement joins TRBV7-9 to TRBJ1-1; 7 bases align to TRBD1. V lost 5 bases, J lost 0 bases, and 12 bases stayed unmatched. The CDR3 extends over 17 amino acids. Germline-derived CDR1 and CDR2 are SEHNR and FQNEAQ (reference sequence). The CDR3 bases are TGTGCCAGCAGCGCCCCCTCAGCGGGACAGATGAACACTGAAGCTTTCTTT. Encoded protein: CASSAPSAGQMNTEAFF.

This clonotype was counted a few times. The chain couples TRBV9 to TRBJ1-1; 9 bases match TRBD1. J was trimmed by 11 bases and V by 0 bases; bases with no gene match: 11. CDR3 size: 15 residues. Germline values: CDR1 SGDLS, CDR2 YYNGEE. Written as DNA, the CDR3 is TGTGCCAGCAGCGTAGCTTTGGGGACAGGGAGTTTGGCTTTCTTT. Protein: CASSVALGTGSLAFF. The entire variable domain, with the rest obtained from reference TRBV9 and TRBJ1-1, is as follows: DSGVTQTPKHLITATGQRVTLRCSPRSGDLSVYWYQQSLDQGLQFLIQYYNGEERAKGNILERFSAQQFPDLHSELNLSSLELGDSALYFCASSVALGTGSLAFFGQGTRLTVV.

At least ten counts were recorded for this clonotype. The chain is built from TRBV6-2 or TRBV6-3 and TRBJ2-2; 8 bases are shared with TRBD1. CDR1 is MNHEY, CDR2 SVGEGT, per germline. The CDR3 is made up of 16 amino acids. Trimming at V came to 0 bases and at J to 3 bases, leaving 3 bases not matched to a gene. CDR3 nucleotides: TGTGCCAGCAGTTACTCGGGACAGGTCGACACCGGGGAGCTGTTTTTT. This gives the protein CASSYSGQVDTGELFF.